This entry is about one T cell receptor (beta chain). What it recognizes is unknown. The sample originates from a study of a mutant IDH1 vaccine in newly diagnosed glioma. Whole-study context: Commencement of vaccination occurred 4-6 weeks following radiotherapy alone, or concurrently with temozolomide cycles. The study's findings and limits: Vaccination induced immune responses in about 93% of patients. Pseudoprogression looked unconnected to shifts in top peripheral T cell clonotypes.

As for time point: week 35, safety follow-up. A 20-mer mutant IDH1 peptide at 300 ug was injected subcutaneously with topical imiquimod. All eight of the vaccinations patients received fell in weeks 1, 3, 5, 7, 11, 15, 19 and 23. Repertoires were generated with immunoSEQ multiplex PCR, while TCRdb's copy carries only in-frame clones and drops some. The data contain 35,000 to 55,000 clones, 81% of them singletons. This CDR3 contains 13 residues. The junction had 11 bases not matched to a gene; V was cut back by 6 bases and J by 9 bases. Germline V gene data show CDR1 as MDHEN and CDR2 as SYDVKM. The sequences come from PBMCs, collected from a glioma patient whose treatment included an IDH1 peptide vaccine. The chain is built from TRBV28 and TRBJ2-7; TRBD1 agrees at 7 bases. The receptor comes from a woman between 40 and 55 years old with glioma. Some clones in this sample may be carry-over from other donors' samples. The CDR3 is CASRRRQGDVQYF. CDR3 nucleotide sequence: TGTGCCAGCAGGAGACGACAGGGAGATGTGCAGTACTTC.